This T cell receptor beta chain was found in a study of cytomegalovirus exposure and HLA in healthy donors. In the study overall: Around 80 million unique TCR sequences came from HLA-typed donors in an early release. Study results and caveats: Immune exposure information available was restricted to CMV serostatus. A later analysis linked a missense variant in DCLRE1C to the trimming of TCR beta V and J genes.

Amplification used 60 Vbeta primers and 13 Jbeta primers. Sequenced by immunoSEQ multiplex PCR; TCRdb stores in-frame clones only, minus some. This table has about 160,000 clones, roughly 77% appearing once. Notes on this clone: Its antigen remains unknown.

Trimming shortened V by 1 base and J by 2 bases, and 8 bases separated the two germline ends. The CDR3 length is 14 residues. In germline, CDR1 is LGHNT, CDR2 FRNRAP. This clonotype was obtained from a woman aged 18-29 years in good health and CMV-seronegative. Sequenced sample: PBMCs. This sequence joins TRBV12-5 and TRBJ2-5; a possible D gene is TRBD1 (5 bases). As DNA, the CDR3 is TGTGCTAGTGGTTTGGGACAGCTTCAAGAGACCCAGTACTTC. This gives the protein CASGLGQLQETQYF.